The T cell receptor (beta chain) described here comes from a study of cytomegalovirus exposure and HLA in healthy donors. Study results and limitations: A link between a missense DCLRE1C variant and TCR beta V- and J-gene trimming emerged from a later analysis.

This CDR3 comprises 14 residues. V lost 7 bases, J lost 6 bases, and 17 bases lay in between. Germline CDR1 is MNHNY and CDR2 is SVGAGI (reference sequence). Comment on this clone: Its antigen is as yet unknown.

Primers: 60 Vbeta forward and 13 Jbeta reverse. Clones were read by immunoSEQ multiplex PCR, and TCRdb kept only the in-frame ones, dropping some. The sample consists of fewer than 150,000 clones, around 81% of them appearing once. The chain has TRBV6-6 and TRBJ2-3; the D gene is possibly TRBD1 (6 bases). This TCR derives from a man aged 35-49 years in good health and CMV-seropositive. Sequencing was carried out using PBMCs. Written as DNA, the CDR3 is TGTGCCAGCACCGACTGGCAGGGGAAGGATACGCAGTATTTT. Protein: CASTDWQGKDTQYF.